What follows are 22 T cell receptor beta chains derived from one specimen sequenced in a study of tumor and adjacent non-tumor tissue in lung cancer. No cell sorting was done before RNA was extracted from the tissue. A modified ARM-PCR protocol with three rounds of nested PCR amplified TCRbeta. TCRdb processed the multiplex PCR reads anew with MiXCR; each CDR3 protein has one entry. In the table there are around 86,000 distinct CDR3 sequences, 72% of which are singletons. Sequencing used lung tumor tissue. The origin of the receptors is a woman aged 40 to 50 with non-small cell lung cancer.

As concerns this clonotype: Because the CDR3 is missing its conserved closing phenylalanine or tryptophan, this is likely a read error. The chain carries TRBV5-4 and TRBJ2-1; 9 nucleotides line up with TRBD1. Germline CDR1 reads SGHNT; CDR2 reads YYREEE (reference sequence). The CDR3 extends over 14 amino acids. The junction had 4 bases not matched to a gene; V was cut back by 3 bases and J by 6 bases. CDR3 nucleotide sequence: TGTGCCAGCAGCTCTGGGACAGGGATCAATGAGCAGTTCTTA. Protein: CASSSGTGINEQFL.

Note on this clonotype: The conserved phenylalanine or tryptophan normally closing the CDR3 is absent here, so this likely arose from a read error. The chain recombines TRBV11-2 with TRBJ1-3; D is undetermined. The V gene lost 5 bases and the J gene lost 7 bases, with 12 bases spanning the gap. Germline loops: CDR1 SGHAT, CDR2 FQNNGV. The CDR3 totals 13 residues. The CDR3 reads CASSRGSGNTIYI. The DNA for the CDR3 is TGTGCCAGCAGCCGAGGATCCGGGAACACCATATATATT.

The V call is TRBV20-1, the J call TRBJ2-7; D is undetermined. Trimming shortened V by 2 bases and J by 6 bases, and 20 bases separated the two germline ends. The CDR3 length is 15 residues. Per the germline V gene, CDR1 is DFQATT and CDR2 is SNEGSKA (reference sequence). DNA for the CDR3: TGCAGTGCTAGATCGGGCGTTAGTAGGTTCGGCGAGCAGTACTTC. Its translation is CSARSGVSRFGEQYF.

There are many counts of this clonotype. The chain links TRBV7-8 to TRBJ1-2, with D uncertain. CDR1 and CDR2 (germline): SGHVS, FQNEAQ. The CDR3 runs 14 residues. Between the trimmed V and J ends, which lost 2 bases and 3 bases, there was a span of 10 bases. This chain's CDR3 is CASSLYGLYYGYTF. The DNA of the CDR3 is TGTGCCAGCAGCTTATACGGACTCTACTATGGCTACACCTTC.

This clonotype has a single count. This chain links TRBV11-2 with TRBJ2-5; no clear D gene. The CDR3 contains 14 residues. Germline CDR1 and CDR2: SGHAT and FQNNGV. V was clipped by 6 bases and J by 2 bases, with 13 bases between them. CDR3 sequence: CASSIIGLQETQYF. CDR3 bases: TGTGCCAGCAGTATTATTGGGCTGCAAGAGACCCAGTACTTC.

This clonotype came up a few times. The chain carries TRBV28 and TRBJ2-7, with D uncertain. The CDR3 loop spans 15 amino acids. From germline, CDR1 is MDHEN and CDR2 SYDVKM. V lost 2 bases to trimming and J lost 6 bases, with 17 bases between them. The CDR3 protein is CASSLQPAAPVEQYF. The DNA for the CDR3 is TGTGCCAGCAGTTTACAGCCGGCAGCCCCCGTCGAGCAGTACTTC.

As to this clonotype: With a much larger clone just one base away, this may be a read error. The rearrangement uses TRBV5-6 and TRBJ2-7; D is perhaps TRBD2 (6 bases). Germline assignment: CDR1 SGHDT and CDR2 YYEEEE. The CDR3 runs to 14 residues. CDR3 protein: CVSSFGRSTYEQYF. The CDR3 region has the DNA TGTGTCAGCAGCTTTGGGAGGTCCACCTACGAGCAGTACTTC. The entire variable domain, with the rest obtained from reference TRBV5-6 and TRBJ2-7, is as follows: DAGVTQSPTHLIKTRGQQVTLRCSPKSGHDTVSWYQQALGQGPQFIFQYYEEEERQRGNFPDRFSGHQFPNYSSELNVNALLLGDSALYLCVSSFGRSTYEQYFGPGTRLTVT.

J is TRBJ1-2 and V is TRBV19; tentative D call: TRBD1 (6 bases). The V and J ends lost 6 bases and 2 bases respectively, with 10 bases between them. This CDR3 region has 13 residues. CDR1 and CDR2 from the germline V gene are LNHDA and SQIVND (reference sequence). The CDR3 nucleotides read TGTGCCAGTAGCTCCGGACAGAACTATGGCTACACCTTC. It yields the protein CASSSGQNYGYTF.

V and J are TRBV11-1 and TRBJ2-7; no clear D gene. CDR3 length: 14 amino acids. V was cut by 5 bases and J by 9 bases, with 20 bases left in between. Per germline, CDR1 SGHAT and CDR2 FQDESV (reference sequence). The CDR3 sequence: CASSKIWITFGQYF. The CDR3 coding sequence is TGTGCCAGCAGCAAAATCTGGATTACGTTCGGGCAGTACTTC.

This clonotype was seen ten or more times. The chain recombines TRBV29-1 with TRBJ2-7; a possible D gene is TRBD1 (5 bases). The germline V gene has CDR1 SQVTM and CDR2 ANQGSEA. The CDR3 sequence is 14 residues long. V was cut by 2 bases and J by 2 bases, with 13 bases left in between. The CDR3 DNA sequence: TGCAGCGTTGAAAGAGACAGCGATACCTACGAGCAGTACTTC. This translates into CSVERDSDTYEQYF.

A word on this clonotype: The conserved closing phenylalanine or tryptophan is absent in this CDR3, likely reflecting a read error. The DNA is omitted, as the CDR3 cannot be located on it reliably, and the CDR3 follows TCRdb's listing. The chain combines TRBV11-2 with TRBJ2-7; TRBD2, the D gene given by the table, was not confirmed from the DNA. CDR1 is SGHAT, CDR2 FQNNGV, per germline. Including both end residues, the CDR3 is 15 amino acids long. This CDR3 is CASSNPGTSGYEQYI.

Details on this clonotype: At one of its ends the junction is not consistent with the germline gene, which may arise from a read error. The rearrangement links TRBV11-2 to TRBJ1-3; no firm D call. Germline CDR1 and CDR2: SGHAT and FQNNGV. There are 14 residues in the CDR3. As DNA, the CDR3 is TGTGTCAGCAGCGCATTGCAGACATTAAACACCATATATTTT. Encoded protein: CVSSALQTLNTIYF. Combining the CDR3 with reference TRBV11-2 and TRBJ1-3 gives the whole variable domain EAGVAQSPRYKIIEKRQSVAFWCNPISGHATLYWYQQILGQGPKLLIQFQNNGVVDDSQLPKDRFSAERLKGVDSTLKIQPAKLEDSAVYLCVSSALQTLNTIYFGEGSWLTVV.

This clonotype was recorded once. This chain's CDR3 is CASCPTGTDGTQYF. Written as DNA, the CDR3 is TGTGCCAGCTGCCCCACGGGCACGGACGGTACGCAGTATTTT. The rearrangement uses TRBV11-2 and TRBJ2-3, with no clear D. Germline CDR1 SGHAT, CDR2 FQNNGV. The V and J ends lost 8 bases and 8 bases respectively, with 20 bases between them. This CDR3 contains 14 residues.

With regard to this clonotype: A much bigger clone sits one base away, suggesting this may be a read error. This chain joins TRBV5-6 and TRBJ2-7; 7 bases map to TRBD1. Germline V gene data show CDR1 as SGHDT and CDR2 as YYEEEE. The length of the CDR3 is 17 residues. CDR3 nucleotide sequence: TGTGTCAGCAGCTTGGGCGTCCCGACAGGGCAATTTGACGAGCAGTACTTC. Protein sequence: CVSSLGVPTGQFDEQYF.

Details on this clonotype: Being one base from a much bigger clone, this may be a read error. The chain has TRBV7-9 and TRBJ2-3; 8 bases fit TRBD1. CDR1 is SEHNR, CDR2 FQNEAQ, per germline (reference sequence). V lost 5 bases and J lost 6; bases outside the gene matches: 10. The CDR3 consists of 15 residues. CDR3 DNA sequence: TGTGCCAGCAGCAACGGACAGGGAGAATCGGATACGCAGTATTTT. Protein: CASSNGQGESDTQYF.

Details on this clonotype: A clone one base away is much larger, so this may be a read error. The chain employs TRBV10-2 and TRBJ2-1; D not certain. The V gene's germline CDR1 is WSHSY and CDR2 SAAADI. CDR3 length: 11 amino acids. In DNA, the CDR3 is TGCGCCAGCAGTGCCCACAATAAGCAGTTCTTC. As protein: CASSAHNKQFF.

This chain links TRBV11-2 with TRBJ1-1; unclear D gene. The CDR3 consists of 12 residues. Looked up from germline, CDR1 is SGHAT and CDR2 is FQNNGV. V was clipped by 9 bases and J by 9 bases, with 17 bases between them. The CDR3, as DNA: TGTGCCAGTAGCAATTCGTGGTTTAAAGCTTTCTTT. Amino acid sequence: CASSNSWFKAFF.

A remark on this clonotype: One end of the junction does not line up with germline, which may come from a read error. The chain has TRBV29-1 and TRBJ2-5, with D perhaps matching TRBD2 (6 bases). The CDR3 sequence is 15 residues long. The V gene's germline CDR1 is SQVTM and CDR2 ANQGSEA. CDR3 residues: CSAVGGAMVGETQYF. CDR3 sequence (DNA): TGCAGCGCTGTCGGCGGGGCGATGGTCGGAGAGACTCAGTACTTC.

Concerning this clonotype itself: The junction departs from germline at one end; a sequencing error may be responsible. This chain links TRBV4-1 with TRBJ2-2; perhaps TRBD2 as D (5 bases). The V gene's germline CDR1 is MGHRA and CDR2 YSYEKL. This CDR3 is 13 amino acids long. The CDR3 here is CASRGSGTGELVF. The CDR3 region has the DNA TGCGCCAGCAGGGGATCGGGCACCGGGGAACTGGTTTTT.

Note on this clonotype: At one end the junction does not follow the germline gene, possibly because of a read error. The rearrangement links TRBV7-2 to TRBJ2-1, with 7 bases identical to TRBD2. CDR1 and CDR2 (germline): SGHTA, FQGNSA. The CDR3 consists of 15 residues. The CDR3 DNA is TGTGCCAGCAGCACCGCCGGGACTACCTACGATGAGCAGTTCTTC. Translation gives CASSTAGTTYDEQFF.

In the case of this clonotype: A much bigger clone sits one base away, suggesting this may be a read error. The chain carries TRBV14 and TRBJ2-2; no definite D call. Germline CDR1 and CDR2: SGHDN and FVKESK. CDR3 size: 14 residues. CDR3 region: CASNQSSQSGELFF. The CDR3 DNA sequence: TGTGCCAGCAACCAATCTTCTCAGAGCGGGGAGCTGTTTTTT.

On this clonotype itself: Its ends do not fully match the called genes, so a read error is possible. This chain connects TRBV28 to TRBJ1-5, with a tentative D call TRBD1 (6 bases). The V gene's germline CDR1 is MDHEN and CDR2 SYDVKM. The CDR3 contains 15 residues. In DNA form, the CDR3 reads TGTGCAAGCAACTGGGACATCATAGGGAATCAGCCCCAGCATTTT. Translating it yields CASNWDIIGNQPQHF.